One T cell receptor beta chain is described in this entry. The sample is drawn from a study of blood T cell repertoires in COVID-19. Profiled with immunoSEQ multiplex PCR; TCRdb holds only in-frame clones, not every one. Of around 220,000 clones in the sample, about 88% were seen once. Sequenced material: peripheral blood. This sequence was found in a woman between 45 and 60 years old with COVID-19, enrolled during active disease.

CDR3: CAIRGQGLTNTEAFF. The CDR3 DNA sequence: TGTGCCATCAGGGGCCAGGGACTTACAAACACTGAAGCTTTCTTT. The chain couples TRBV10-3 to TRBJ1-1; D possibly corresponds to TRBD1 (5 bases). The CDR3 loop spans 15 amino acids. Trimming removed 6 bases at V and 2 bases at J, with 16 bases between. Germline V lookup: CDR1 ENHRY, CDR2 SYGVKD.